A selection of T cell receptor beta chains follows, all from one sample in a study of T cell responses to AZD1222 COVID-19 vaccine. Profiling relied on immunoSEQ multiplex PCR, and the TCRdb table lists in-frame clones only, not all of them. The table records tens of thousands of clones, roughly 85% of them present only once. The sample in question was peripheral blood, obtained on day 0 of AZD1222 vaccination. All receptors derive from an adult in good health. The CDR3 runs from the conserved cysteine through the conserved F or W. The order of the fields is V gene, clone size, D gene, J gene, CDR3 protein, CDR3 DNA. D genes are given only for firm matches. Part of the rows lack a size; the others show once, few, many or a class for expanded clones.

v_call: TRBV9
clone_size: once
d_call: -
j_call: TRBJ1-4
cdr3_aa: CASSVGSRVGEKLFF
cdr3_nt: TGTGCCAGCAGCGTAGGATCCAGGGTCGGGGAAAAACTGTTTTTT

v_call: TRBV29-1
clone_size: -
d_call: -
j_call: TRBJ1-2
cdr3_aa: CSVADEADYYGYTF
cdr3_nt: TGCAGCGTTGCGGACGAGGCCGATTACTATGGCTACACCTTC

v_call: TRBV19
clone_size: -
d_call: -
j_call: TRBJ2-1
cdr3_aa: CASSIFRSVLVSYNEQFF
cdr3_nt: TGTGCCAGTAGTATTTTCCGATCAGTTCTCGTGTCCTACAATGAGCAGTTCTTC

v_call: TRBV27
clone_size: once
d_call: -
j_call: TRBJ1-5
cdr3_aa: CASSPIQGSASNQPQHF
cdr3_nt: TGTGCCAGCAGTCCAATACAGGGAAGTGCAAGCAATCAGCCCCAGCATTTT

v_call: TRBV12-3/TRBV12-4
clone_size: -
d_call: -
j_call: TRBJ2-3
cdr3_aa: CASSFSADTQYF
cdr3_nt: TGTGCCAGCAGTTTCTCCGCAGATACGCAGTATTTT

v_call: TRBV19
clone_size: -
d_call: -
j_call: TRBJ2-5
cdr3_aa: CASSFGGVQYF
cdr3_nt: TGTGCCAGTAGTTTCGGGGGCGTCCAGTACTTC

v_call: TRBV12-3/TRBV12-4
clone_size: -
d_call: -
j_call: TRBJ2-2
cdr3_aa: CASSLQGVGELFF
cdr3_nt: TGTGCCAGCAGTTTGCAGGGAGTGGGGGAGCTGTTTTTT

v_call: TRBV19
clone_size: few
d_call: -
j_call: TRBJ1-2
cdr3_aa: CASSISEPDGYTF
cdr3_nt: TGTGCCAGTAGTATAAGTGAGCCCGATGGCTACACCTTC

v_call: TRBV10-3
clone_size: -
d_call: -
j_call: TRBJ2-1
cdr3_aa: CAISGRLSSYNEQFF
cdr3_nt: TGTGCCATCAGTGGCCGATTAAGCTCCTACAATGAGCAGTTCTTC

v_call: TRBV6-1
clone_size: -
d_call: -
j_call: TRBJ2-4
cdr3_aa: CASSARKEVVTKNIQYF
cdr3_nt: TGTGCCAGCAGTGCCAGGAAAGAGGTAGTAACCAAAAACATTCAGTACTTC

v_call: TRBV15
clone_size: -
d_call: -
j_call: TRBJ1-2
cdr3_aa: CATSLGRGSVGYTF
cdr3_nt: TGTGCCACCAGTCTGGGCAGGGGATCGGTGGGCTACACCTTC

v_call: TRBV12-3/TRBV12-4
clone_size: once
d_call: -
j_call: TRBJ2-1
cdr3_aa: CASRPTSHNEQFF
cdr3_nt: TGTGCCAGCAGGCCCACCAGCCACAATGAGCAGTTCTTC

v_call: TRBV15
clone_size: -
d_call: TRBD2
j_call: TRBJ2-2
cdr3_aa: CATSRVSGSANTGELFF
cdr3_nt: TGTGCCACCAGCAGAGTTAGCGGGTCCGCGAACACCGGGGAGCTGTTTTTT

v_call: TRBV7-2
clone_size: few
d_call: TRBD2
j_call: TRBJ2-3
cdr3_aa: CASSRTGTSGGTQYF
cdr3_nt: TGTGCCAGCAGCCGGACCGGGACTAGCGGGGGTACGCAGTATTTT

v_call: TRBV12-3/TRBV12-4
clone_size: -
d_call: -
j_call: TRBJ2-1
cdr3_aa: CASSFLAPRGQFF
cdr3_nt: TGTGCCAGCAGTTTTTTGGCGCCACGGGGGCAGTTCTTC

v_call: TRBV29-1
clone_size: -
d_call: TRBD2
j_call: TRBJ2-2
cdr3_aa: CSASQNSGGTGELFF
cdr3_nt: TGCAGCGCCTCTCAAAATAGCGGGGGCACCGGGGAGCTGTTTTTT

v_call: TRBV15
clone_size: -
d_call: -
j_call: TRBJ1-5
cdr3_aa: CATSRVNGLSNQPQHF
cdr3_nt: TGTGCCACCAGCAGAGTTAACGGGCTGTCCAATCAACCCCAGCATTTT

v_call: TRBV6-4
clone_size: -
d_call: TRBD1
j_call: TRBJ1-1
cdr3_aa: CASRLTGLEDTEAFF
cdr3_nt: TGTGCCAGCAGACTGACAGGGTTGGAGGACACTGAAGCTTTCTTT

v_call: TRBV4-3
clone_size: few
d_call: TRBD1
j_call: TRBJ1-4
cdr3_aa: CASSQDRGPGEKLFF
cdr3_nt: TGCGCCAGCAGCCAAGACAGGGGGCCAGGTGAAAAACTGTTTTTT

v_call: TRBV9
clone_size: -
d_call: TRBD2
j_call: TRBJ2-3
cdr3_aa: CASSGMTSRTDTQYF
cdr3_nt: TGTGCCAGCAGCGGAATGACTAGCCGCACAGATACGCAGTATTTT

v_call: TRBV5-8
clone_size: -
d_call: -
j_call: TRBJ2-5
cdr3_aa: CASSLSLSSETQYF
cdr3_nt: TGTGCCAGCAGCTTAAGTCTGAGTAGCGAGACCCAGTACTTC

v_call: TRBV19
clone_size: -
d_call: -
j_call: TRBJ1-1
cdr3_aa: CASSIIAQNTEAFF
cdr3_nt: TGTGCCAGTAGTATTATCGCACAGAACACTGAAGCTTTCTTT

v_call: TRBV2
clone_size: -
d_call: TRBD2
j_call: TRBJ2-3
cdr3_aa: CASRRTASGGVTILTDTQYF
cdr3_nt: TGTGCCAGCAGACGAACTGCTAGCGGGGGGGTTACTATACTCACAGATACGCAGTATTTT

v_call: TRBV6-5
clone_size: -
d_call: TRBD1
j_call: TRBJ1-1
cdr3_aa: CASSYSGDSTEAFF
cdr3_nt: TGTGCCAGCAGTTACTCGGGGGACAGCACTGAAGCTTTCTTT

v_call: TRBV7-9
clone_size: -
d_call: -
j_call: TRBJ2-7
cdr3_aa: CASTSSGTSNSYEQYF
cdr3_nt: TGTGCCAGCACCTCTTCAGGGACCTCGAACTCCTACGAGCAGTACTTC

v_call: TRBV6-4
clone_size: -
d_call: TRBD1
j_call: TRBJ1-1
cdr3_aa: CASSETGEETEAFF
cdr3_nt: TGTGCCAGCAGTGAGACAGGGGAGGAGACTGAAGCTTTCTTT

v_call: TRBV19
clone_size: few
d_call: -
j_call: TRBJ1-1
cdr3_aa: CASSMVFMNTEAFF
cdr3_nt: TGTGCCAGTAGTATGGTGTTCATGAACACTGAAGCTTTCTTT

v_call: TRBV5-1
clone_size: -
d_call: -
j_call: TRBJ1-2
cdr3_aa: CASSLDPTGGYTF
cdr3_nt: TGCGCCAGCAGCTTGGACCCCACGGGGGGCTACACCTTC

v_call: TRBV7-8
clone_size: -
d_call: -
j_call: TRBJ1-3
cdr3_aa: CASSLGGSGNTIYF
cdr3_nt: TGTGCCAGCAGCCTCGGTGGCTCTGGAAACACCATATATTTT

v_call: TRBV27
clone_size: once
d_call: TRBD1
j_call: TRBJ2-7
cdr3_aa: CASSLTGVPSYEQYF
cdr3_nt: TGTGCCAGCAGTTTAACAGGGGTCCCTTCCTACGAGCAGTACTTC

v_call: TRBV6-5
clone_size: -
d_call: -
j_call: TRBJ2-2
cdr3_aa: CASRHTGELFF
cdr3_nt: TGTGCCAGCAGGCACACCGGGGAGCTGTTTTTT

v_call: TRBV11-1
clone_size: -
d_call: TRBD1
j_call: TRBJ2-7
cdr3_aa: CASSSLTGDYEQYF
cdr3_nt: TGTGCCAGCAGCTCCCTGACAGGGGACTACGAGCAGTACTTC

v_call: TRBV5-1
clone_size: -
d_call: -
j_call: TRBJ1-2
cdr3_aa: CASSPTVPGSYTF
cdr3_nt: TGCGCCAGCAGCCCCACAGTGCCTGGGAGCTACACCTTC

v_call: TRBV5-6
clone_size: -
d_call: -
j_call: TRBJ2-6
cdr3_aa: CASSFTGTGANVLTF
cdr3_nt: TGTGCCAGCAGTTTCACAGGGACAGGGGCCAACGTCCTGACTTTC

v_call: TRBV19
clone_size: once
d_call: TRBD1
j_call: TRBJ1-1
cdr3_aa: CASSAGGGRTEAFF
cdr3_nt: TGTGCCAGTAGCGCAGGGGGTGGGCGGACTGAAGCTTTCTTT

v_call: TRBV27
clone_size: -
d_call: -
j_call: TRBJ2-1
cdr3_aa: CASSLSASNNEQFF
cdr3_nt: TGTGCCAGCAGTTTATCGGCGAGCAATAATGAGCAGTTCTTC

v_call: TRBV7-9
clone_size: few
d_call: TRBD2
j_call: TRBJ2-1
cdr3_aa: CASSSPGLAGHLNEQFF
cdr3_nt: TGTGCCAGCAGCTCCCCGGGACTAGCGGGGCACCTGAATGAGCAGTTCTTC

v_call: TRBV28
clone_size: -
d_call: TRBD1
j_call: TRBJ1-2
cdr3_aa: CASSTTTGTNYGYTF
cdr3_nt: TGTGCCAGCAGTACCACGACAGGGACCAACTATGGCTACACCTTC

v_call: TRBV7-2
clone_size: -
d_call: TRBD2
j_call: TRBJ2-3
cdr3_aa: CASSLAQLRGGLRDTQYF
cdr3_nt: TGTGCCAGCAGCTTAGCGCAGTTGCGGGGGGGCCTCAGAGATACGCAGTATTTT

v_call: TRBV9
clone_size: -
d_call: -
j_call: TRBJ1-6
cdr3_aa: CASSGNSVAPLHF
cdr3_nt: TGTGCCAGCAGCGGGAACAGCGTCGCACCCCTCCACTTT

v_call: TRBV20-1
clone_size: -
d_call: TRBD1
j_call: TRBJ1-1
cdr3_aa: CSAREDRVAFF
cdr3_nt: TGCAGTGCTAGAGAAGACAGGGTGGCTTTCTTT

v_call: TRBV18
clone_size: -
d_call: -
j_call: TRBJ2-6
cdr3_aa: CASSQDRFSGANVLTF
cdr3_nt: TGTGCCAGCTCGCAAGACAGGTTCTCTGGGGCCAACGTCCTGACTTTC